This T cell receptor (beta chain) was obtained from a study of cytomegalovirus exposure and HLA in healthy donors. The CDR3 loop spans 13 amino acids. Deletions cut 4 bases from V and 3 bases from J, with 10 bases between. Germline lookup yields CDR1 MNHEY and CDR2 SVGAGI. The PCR was carried out with 60 Vbeta primers and 13 Jbeta primers. Using immunoSEQ multiplex PCR, the repertoire was profiled, and TCRdb retains in-frame clones only, with some absent. Of some 140,000 clones in the sample, about 80% were seen once. As for this clone: Its antigen is not known.

Study findings and constraints: Later analysis identified several of the most significant clusters that appeared linked to common viral pathogens.

Sequencing input: PBMCs. The chain joins TRBV6-5 to TRBJ2-7; D is possibly TRBD1 (6 bases). The sequence derives from a young man in good health and CMV-seropositive. The CDR3 loop reads CASSSGTHYEQYF. For the CDR3, the DNA is TGTGCCAGCAGTTCCGGGACACACTACGAGCAGTACTTC.